Described below is a single T cell receptor beta chain sequence and its context. No antigen is known for it. This entry belongs to a study of Ad26.COV2.S vaccination and SARS-CoV-2 variants. Trimming left V 8 bases short and J 2 bases short, with 10 bases between. Germline V gives CDR1 SNHLY, CDR2 FYNNEI. The CDR3 is made up of 12 amino acids. Method: immunoSEQ multiplex PCR; TCRdb's copy keeps in-frame clones and lacks some. The sample has some 410,000 clones; approximately 92% are singletons. Regarding the study as a whole: Individuals receiving vaccine had higher spike-specific TCR breadth than placebo recipients did. Reports say spike-specific CD8+ and CD4+ T cell responses covered substantial breadth after vaccination.

Treatment specified: roughly 20 received Ad26.COV2.S at low or high dose, single or two shots; about five received placebo; per-sample allocation not given. Samples analyzed were those drawn on day 63 after the first vaccine or placebo injection. The receptor was isolated from a person between 18 and 65 years old who received the Ad26.COV2.S COVID-19 vaccine or a placebo. This specimen was peripheral blood, taken in a trial of Ad26.COV2.S vaccine versus placebo. This chain connects TRBV2 to TRBJ2-7; possibly TRBD1 for D (6 bases). In nucleotides, the CDR3 is TGTGCCAGCGGGGCAGGGGCCTACGAGCAGTACTTC. It is translated as CASGAGAYEQYF.